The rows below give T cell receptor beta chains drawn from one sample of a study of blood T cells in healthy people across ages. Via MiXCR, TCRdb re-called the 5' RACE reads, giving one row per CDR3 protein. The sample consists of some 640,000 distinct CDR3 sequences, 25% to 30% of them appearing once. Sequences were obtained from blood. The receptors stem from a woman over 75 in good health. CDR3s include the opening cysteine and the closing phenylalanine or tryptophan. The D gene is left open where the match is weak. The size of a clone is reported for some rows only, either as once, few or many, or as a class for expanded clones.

cdr3_nt: TGCAGTGCTAGAGATCGGTCCCGCACAGTGACCTACTACGAGCAGTACTTC; cdr3_aa: CSARDRSRTVTYYEQYF; v_call: TRBV20-1; cdr3_length: 17; clone_size: NA; j_call: TRBJ2-7; d_call: NA
cdr3_nt: TGCAGTGCTAGAGAATTCGGCAGAATCTACACAGATACGCAGTATTTT; cdr3_aa: CSAREFGRIYTDTQYF; v_call: TRBV20-1; cdr3_length: 16; clone_size: many; j_call: TRBJ2-3; d_call: NA
cdr3_nt: TGTGCCAGCAGCGCCGAGGGTTACTCTGGGGCCAACGTCCTGACTTTC; cdr3_aa: CASSAEGYSGANVLTF; v_call: TRBV7-3; cdr3_length: 16; clone_size: many; j_call: TRBJ2-6; d_call: NA
cdr3_nt: TGCGCCAGCAGCTTGGTGATTGGGGCTAGCGGGGAGCTGTTTTTT; cdr3_aa: CASSLVIGASGELFF; v_call: TRBV5-1; cdr3_length: 15; clone_size: many; j_call: TRBJ2-2; d_call: NA
cdr3_nt: TGCGCCAGCAGCTCGGGACAGGGGACGTACGCAGAGACCCAGTACTTC; cdr3_aa: CASSSGQGTYAETQYF; v_call: TRBV5-1; cdr3_length: 16; clone_size: many; j_call: TRBJ2-5; d_call: TRBD1
cdr3_nt: TGTGCCAGCAGTCCTACTGCCTCCACAGATGCGCAGTATTTT; cdr3_aa: CASSPTASTDAQYF; v_call: TRBV12-3/TRBV12-4; cdr3_length: 14; clone_size: NA; j_call: TRBJ2-3; d_call: NA
cdr3_nt: TGCGCCAGCCCCGGGACTAGAGGAGTCACAGATACGCAGTATTTT; cdr3_aa: CASPGTRGVTDTQYF; v_call: TRBV4-1; cdr3_length: 15; clone_size: NA; j_call: TRBJ2-3; d_call: TRBD2
cdr3_nt: TGTGCCAGCAGCCTCCTTCGGACTAGCGGGGCCAATGAGCAGTTCTTC; cdr3_aa: CASSLLRTSGANEQFF; v_call: TRBV2; cdr3_length: 16; clone_size: many; j_call: TRBJ2-1; d_call: TRBD2
cdr3_nt: TGTGCCAGCAGCTCAATAGCGGGAGCCACCGGGGAGCTGTTTTTT; cdr3_aa: CASSSIAGATGELFF; v_call: TRBV7-2; cdr3_length: 15; clone_size: NA; j_call: TRBJ2-2; d_call: TRBD2
cdr3_nt: TGTGCCAGCAGCGTGAGCGGAGGGTCAGCAGAGACCCAGTACTTC; cdr3_aa: CASSVSGGSAETQYF; v_call: TRBV9; cdr3_length: 15; clone_size: NA; j_call: TRBJ2-5; d_call: NA
cdr3_nt: TGTGCCAGCAGGGACTACCGGGGGGCGCTTGGGACCCAGTACTTC; cdr3_aa: CASRDYRGALGTQYF; v_call: TRBV6-1; cdr3_length: 15; clone_size: few; j_call: TRBJ2-5; d_call: NA
cdr3_nt: TGTGCCTGGAGTCGGGGACAGACCTACGAGCAGTACTTC; cdr3_aa: CAWSRGQTYEQYF; v_call: TRBV30; cdr3_length: 13; clone_size: many; j_call: TRBJ2-7; d_call: TRBD1
cdr3_nt: TGTGCCAGCAGCTTAGACGAGGGGGGGCCGGGAGATACGCAGTATTTT; cdr3_aa: CASSLDEGGPGDTQYF; v_call: TRBV7-2; cdr3_length: 16; clone_size: NA; j_call: TRBJ2-3; d_call: NA
cdr3_nt: TGTGCCACCGAGGAAGGGGATGGCTACACCTTC; cdr3_aa: CATEEGDGYTF; v_call: TRBV7-9; cdr3_length: 11; clone_size: NA; j_call: TRBJ1-2; d_call: NA
cdr3_nt: TGTGCCAGCTGCCATCGTCCACAGGGGAGAACCTACGAGCAGTACTTC; cdr3_aa: CASCHRPQGRTYEQYF; v_call: TRBV3-1; cdr3_length: 16; clone_size: NA; j_call: TRBJ2-7; d_call: TRBD1
cdr3_nt: TGTGCCAGCAGCTCGGGCCCCCCGGCCTCCTACGAGCAGTACTTC; cdr3_aa: CASSSGPPASYEQYF; v_call: TRBV7-2; cdr3_length: 15; clone_size: many; j_call: TRBJ2-7; d_call: NA
cdr3_nt: TGTGCCAGCAGCGTCCACCGGGACAGGGGGCGGAATGGCTACACCTTC; cdr3_aa: CASSVHRDRGRNGYTF; v_call: TRBV9; cdr3_length: 16; clone_size: NA; j_call: TRBJ1-2; d_call: TRBD1
cdr3_nt: TGTGCCAGTAGTTCCTCCACTTCCGGCGAGCAGTACTTC; cdr3_aa: CASSSSTSGEQYF; v_call: TRBV19; cdr3_length: 13; clone_size: NA; j_call: TRBJ2-7; d_call: NA
cdr3_nt: TGTGCCTGGAGCATACAGGGGGACTATGGCTACACCTTC; cdr3_aa: CAWSIQGDYGYTF; v_call: TRBV30; cdr3_length: 13; clone_size: many; j_call: TRBJ1-2; d_call: TRBD1
cdr3_nt: TGTGCCAGCAGCTTTCCGGGGCGGACTGTAGATGGCTACACCTTC; cdr3_aa: CASSFPGRTVDGYTF; v_call: TRBV7-2; cdr3_length: 15; clone_size: many; j_call: TRBJ1-2; d_call: NA
cdr3_nt: TGTGCCAGCAGTCCGAGGTTAGGACAGGGGGCTGGCGATGAGCAGTTCTTC; cdr3_aa: CASSPRLGQGAGDEQFF; v_call: TRBV7-2; cdr3_length: 17; clone_size: many; j_call: TRBJ2-1; d_call: TRBD1
cdr3_nt: TGCAGTGCTAGAGTTGGGACAGGGGCATACGAGCAGTACTTC; cdr3_aa: CSARVGTGAYEQYF; v_call: TRBV20-1; cdr3_length: 14; clone_size: many; j_call: TRBJ2-7; d_call: TRBD1
cdr3_nt: TGTGCCAGCTCCTTAGGGGATAGGCTAACCGGCGAGCAGTACTTC; cdr3_aa: CASSLGDRLTGEQYF; v_call: TRBV9; cdr3_length: 15; clone_size: many; j_call: TRBJ2-7; d_call: NA
cdr3_nt: TGTGCCAGCAGCCAAGATCGCAGGGGGAACACTGAAGCTTTCTTT; cdr3_aa: CASSQDRRGNTEAFF; v_call: TRBV3-1; cdr3_length: 15; clone_size: NA; j_call: TRBJ1-1; d_call: NA
cdr3_nt: TGTGCCAGTCGAATCACAGGGTCGCTCAATTCACCCCTCCACTTT; cdr3_aa: CASRITGSLNSPLHF; v_call: TRBV25-1; cdr3_length: 15; clone_size: many; j_call: TRBJ1-6; d_call: NA
cdr3_nt: TGCAGTGCTAGTATACCTGGAAGTACAGATACGCAGTATTTT; cdr3_aa: CSASIPGSTDTQYF; v_call: TRBV20-1; cdr3_length: 14; clone_size: NA; j_call: TRBJ2-3; d_call: NA
cdr3_nt: TGTGCCTGGAGCCGGGACTCGAACACTGAAGCTTTCTTT; cdr3_aa: CAWSRDSNTEAFF; v_call: TRBV30; cdr3_length: 13; clone_size: few; j_call: TRBJ1-1; d_call: NA
cdr3_nt: TGTGCCAGCACCGAACCGGAACAGGGAATGGGCTACACCTTC; cdr3_aa: CASTEPEQGMGYTF; v_call: TRBV6-1; cdr3_length: 14; clone_size: few; j_call: TRBJ1-2; d_call: NA
cdr3_nt: TGTGCCAGCAGCTTAACGTCCCGGGGTAGAGACACCGGGGAGCTGTTTTTT; cdr3_aa: CASSLTSRGRDTGELFF; v_call: TRBV7-3; cdr3_length: 17; clone_size: few; j_call: TRBJ2-2; d_call: NA
cdr3_nt: TGTGCCAGCAGCGATCCGGGACAGGGGGCAGAGACCCAGTACTTC; cdr3_aa: CASSDPGQGAETQYF; v_call: TRBV7-3; cdr3_length: 15; clone_size: many; j_call: TRBJ2-5; d_call: TRBD1
cdr3_nt: TGTGCCAGCAGTTACTCACCAATTGCAGGGAGTAACTATGGCTACACCTTC; cdr3_aa: CASSYSPIAGSNYGYTF; v_call: TRBV6-6; cdr3_length: 17; clone_size: few; j_call: TRBJ1-2; d_call: NA
cdr3_nt: TGTGCCAGCAGTATACAGCGGACCTGGGGAAATGAGCAGTTCTTC; cdr3_aa: CASSIQRTWGNEQFF; v_call: TRBV19; cdr3_length: 15; clone_size: NA; j_call: TRBJ2-1; d_call: NA
cdr3_nt: TGTGCCAGCAGTTACGGAGTAGGACATCAGCCCCAGCATTTT; cdr3_aa: CASSYGVGHQPQHF; v_call: TRBV6-2/TRBV6-3; cdr3_length: 14; clone_size: NA; j_call: TRBJ1-5; d_call: NA
cdr3_nt: TGTGCCAGCAGGGAAGGGGACAGGGGCCCCACCTTC; cdr3_aa: CASREGDRGPTF; v_call: TRBV28; cdr3_length: 12; clone_size: NA; j_call: TRBJ1-2; d_call: TRBD1
cdr3_nt: TGTGCCAGCAGCGTAGGGGAACTAGCGGGGTCAGATACGCAGTATTTT; cdr3_aa: CASSVGELAGSDTQYF; v_call: TRBV9; cdr3_length: 16; clone_size: NA; j_call: TRBJ2-3; d_call: TRBD2
cdr3_nt: TGCGCCAGCAGCATGGGGGAAAGGACAGATACGCAGTATTTT; cdr3_aa: CASSMGERTDTQYF; v_call: TRBV5-1; cdr3_length: 14; clone_size: many; j_call: TRBJ2-3; d_call: NA
cdr3_nt: TGCAGCGTTGAAGCAGGGGGCTTGGCTTTCTTT; cdr3_aa: CSVEAGGLAFF; v_call: TRBV29-1; cdr3_length: 11; clone_size: few; j_call: TRBJ1-1; d_call: TRBD1
cdr3_nt: TGTGCCAGCAGCTTAGGCGGCGCGGGCCAGGATGCGCAGTATTTT; cdr3_aa: CASSLGGAGQDAQYF; v_call: TRBV7-8; cdr3_length: 15; clone_size: NA; j_call: TRBJ2-3; d_call: NA
cdr3_nt: TGTGCCAGCAGTGGGGCAGGGAAGGAGGACAAAAACATTCAGTACTTC; cdr3_aa: CASSGAGKEDKNIQYF; v_call: TRBV6-2/TRBV6-3; cdr3_length: 16; clone_size: many; j_call: TRBJ2-4; d_call: NA
cdr3_nt: TGTGCCAGCAGCCCGGGGGTGATGAACACCGGGGAGCTGTTTTTT; cdr3_aa: CASSPGVMNTGELFF; v_call: TRBV27; cdr3_length: 15; clone_size: NA; j_call: TRBJ2-2; d_call: NA
cdr3_nt: TGCAGCGTTTCAGGGAGTGGCGAGCAGTACTTC; cdr3_aa: CSVSGSGEQYF; v_call: TRBV29-1; cdr3_length: 11; clone_size: many; j_call: TRBJ2-7; d_call: NA
cdr3_nt: TGTGCCAGCAGCTTTTTGTCCGGGGGGCCCCTCAATGAGCAGTTCTTC; cdr3_aa: CASSFLSGGPLNEQFF; v_call: TRBV11-2; cdr3_length: 16; clone_size: many; j_call: TRBJ2-1; d_call: NA
cdr3_nt: TGTGCCAGCTCCCAAGTCATAGGTGTCGAGACCCAGTACTTC; cdr3_aa: CASSQVIGVETQYF; v_call: TRBV14; cdr3_length: 14; clone_size: few; j_call: TRBJ2-5; d_call: NA
cdr3_nt: TGTGCCAGCAGCTTCGGTTCCCGCAGACTGAACACTGAAGCTTTCTTT; cdr3_aa: CASSFGSRRLNTEAFF; v_call: TRBV13; cdr3_length: 16; clone_size: few; j_call: TRBJ1-1; d_call: NA
cdr3_nt: TGCGCCAGCACCATGGCAGGGATAGAGACCCAGTACTTC; cdr3_aa: CASTMAGIETQYF; v_call: TRBV5-1; cdr3_length: 13; clone_size: many; j_call: TRBJ2-5; d_call: NA
cdr3_nt: TGTGCCAGCAGCTCTTTTACAGGCTCCAATCAGCCCCAGCATTTT; cdr3_aa: CASSSFTGSNQPQHF; v_call: TRBV7-2; cdr3_length: 15; clone_size: many; j_call: TRBJ1-5; d_call: NA
cdr3_nt: TGTGCCAGCAGCCCCCGGGACAGGGTCAACGAGCAGTACTTC; cdr3_aa: CASSPRDRVNEQYF; v_call: TRBV7-9; cdr3_length: 14; clone_size: many; j_call: TRBJ2-7; d_call: TRBD1
cdr3_nt: TGCGCCAGCAGCTTGGAGGCCTCCAGTACTGAAGCTTTCTTT; cdr3_aa: CASSLEASSTEAFF; v_call: TRBV5-1; cdr3_length: 14; clone_size: NA; j_call: TRBJ1-1; d_call: NA
cdr3_nt: TGTGCCAGCAGTCCGGGACCGTTAAACTACGAGCAGTACTTC; cdr3_aa: CASSPGPLNYEQYF; v_call: TRBV12-3/TRBV12-4; cdr3_length: 14; clone_size: few; j_call: TRBJ2-7; d_call: NA
cdr3_nt: TGTGCCTGGAGTGTACCCAGGCTAGCGCACGAGCAGTACTTC; cdr3_aa: CAWSVPRLAHEQYF; v_call: TRBV30; cdr3_length: 14; clone_size: many; j_call: TRBJ2-7; d_call: NA
cdr3_nt: TGTGCCACCAGCAGAGAAGGCTATGGCTACACCTTC; cdr3_aa: CATSREGYGYTF; v_call: TRBV15; cdr3_length: 12; clone_size: many; j_call: TRBJ1-2; d_call: NA
cdr3_nt: TGTGCCAGCAGCCAACAGGGTTATTACACTGAAGCTTTCTTT; cdr3_aa: CASSQQGYYTEAFF; v_call: TRBV3-1; cdr3_length: 14; clone_size: few; j_call: TRBJ1-1; d_call: NA
cdr3_nt: TGCGCCAGCAGCCAAGATACGAATCGACAGCTCACCGGGGAGCTGTTTTTT; cdr3_aa: CASSQDTNRQLTGELFF; v_call: TRBV4-3; cdr3_length: 17; clone_size: NA; j_call: TRBJ2-2; d_call: NA
cdr3_nt: TGCAGTGCTAGAGGCCAGCTTATGAACACTGAAGCTTTCTTT; cdr3_aa: CSARGQLMNTEAFF; v_call: TRBV20-1; cdr3_length: 14; clone_size: NA; j_call: TRBJ1-1; d_call: NA
cdr3_nt: TGCAGTGCCCCGGATGCTGGGGAGACCCAGTACTTC; cdr3_aa: CSAPDAGETQYF; v_call: TRBV20-1; cdr3_length: 12; clone_size: many; j_call: TRBJ2-5; d_call: NA
cdr3_nt: TGCAGTGCTAGACCTAGCGGGAACACAGATGCGCAGTATTTT; cdr3_aa: CSARPSGNTDAQYF; v_call: TRBV20-1; cdr3_length: 14; clone_size: NA; j_call: TRBJ2-3; d_call: TRBD2
cdr3_nt: TGTGCCAGCAGCCAAGGACAGGGGCCTAAAAAACTGTTTTTT; cdr3_aa: CASSQGQGPKKLFF; v_call: TRBV3-1; cdr3_length: 14; clone_size: few; j_call: TRBJ1-4; d_call: TRBD1
cdr3_nt: TGCAGTGCTAGGGGACTAGCTCACGGTTTCTACGAGCAGTACTTC; cdr3_aa: CSARGLAHGFYEQYF; v_call: TRBV20-1; cdr3_length: 15; clone_size: many; j_call: TRBJ2-7; d_call: TRBD2
cdr3_nt: TGTGCCAGCAGCTTTCGCGGGGGATCCGGGGAGCTGTTTTTT; cdr3_aa: CASSFRGGSGELFF; v_call: TRBV7-8; cdr3_length: 14; clone_size: once; j_call: TRBJ2-2; d_call: TRBD2